This T cell receptor (beta chain) was observed in a study of blood T cell repertoires in COVID-19. Germline V gene lookup returns CDR1 MGHDK and CDR2 SYGVNS. The CDR3 consists of 16 residues. Losses at the gene ends were 3 bases for V and 2 bases for J; bases not matched to a gene: 6. This clone was seen only once. In the source study's methods: Reference gene primers were amplified, and this amplification served to estimate nucleated cell counts. The method was immunoSEQ multiplex PCR; TCRdb's version includes in-frame clones alone and lacks a portion of them. V and J calls plus clone size are reproduced from that table; the DNA served to infer D and trimming. The sample records about 280,000 clones, 70% to 90% being singletons.

The gene calls are TRBV25-1 and TRBJ2-4, with TRBD1 identical over 8 bases. This clonotype originated in a man aged 18 to 35 with active or convalescent COVID-19. The specimen was peripheral blood. CDR3 DNA: TGTGCCAGCAGTGAGTTGACAGGGGAATCCAAAAACATTCAGTACTTC. The encoded protein is CASSELTGESKNIQYF.